A selection of T cell receptor beta chains follows, all from one sample in a study of human T cells and chemical hapten exposure. In TCRdb, the 5' RACE reads were re-called with MiXCR into one record per CDR3 protein. The table records some 150,000 distinct CDR3 sequences, roughly 4% of them present only once. Every receptor here comes from a female donor in good health. Both conserved end residues are part of each CDR3. The D gene is left open where the match is weak. Clone size is not always given. Where it is, it says once, few, many or a class for expanded clones.

many NA TRBJ1-4 TRBV5-1 TGCGCCAGCAGCCGGGATATTTCGGGTGAAAAACTGTTTTTT CASSRDISGEKLFF
many NA TRBJ2-7 TRBV6-5 TGTGCCAGCAGTTTCGGCAACGAGCAGTACTTC CASSFGNEQYF
NA NA TRBJ1-2 TRBV28 TGTGCCAGCAGTTTTCAGGGAGCCCCCTATGGCGACACCTTC CASSFQGAPYGDTF
NA TRBD1 TRBJ2-2 TRBV2 TGTGCCAGCTCTGAGGACAGGGGGCGCAGCGGGGAGCTGTTTTTT CASSEDRGRSGELFF
many NA TRBJ1-6 TRBV10-3 TGTGCCATCAGTGTTGCGGAACATTATAATTCACCCCTCCACTTT CAISVAEHYNSPLHF
many NA TRBJ1-1 TRBV20-1 TGCAGTGCTACTGGACATCAGAACACTGAAGCTTTCTTT CSATGHQNTEAFF
NA NA TRBJ2-7 TRBV11-1 TGTGCCAGCAGCTCACGGGTAGTAGGGGCTCGGTACGAGCAGTACTTC CASSSRVVGARYEQYF
NA NA TRBJ2-3 TRBV19 TGTGCCAGTAGTATCGATAATAGCTGTATCGCAGATACGCAGTATTTT CASSIDNSCIADTQYF
NA NA TRBJ1-6 TRBV7-8 TGTGCCAGCAGCTTAAGGACAGCTAATTCACCCCTCCACTTT CASSLRTANSPLHF
many NA TRBJ1-2 TRBV20-1 TGCAGTGCTAGAACTCTACAGAGCAACTATGGCTACACCTTC CSARTLQSNYGYTF
many NA TRBJ1-4 TRBV28 TGTGCCAGCAGTTTATGGGGGGCCCGTAATGAAAAACTGTTTTTT CASSLWGARNEKLFF
NA NA TRBJ2-1 TRBV5-4 TGTGCCGGCAGCTTGGTTAGCGGTTCCTACAATGAGCAGTTCTTC CAGSLVSGSYNEQFF
few NA TRBJ2-5 TRBV7-2 TGTGCCAGCAGCTTGGGGGCCAAGACCCAGTACTTC CASSLGAKTQYF
many TRBD2 TRBJ2-3 TRBV5-1 TGCGCCAGCAATCTAGCGGTTTCCACAGATACGCAGTATTTT CASNLAVSTDTQYF
NA TRBD1 TRBJ1-4 TRBV5-1 TGCGCCAGCAGCATACAGGGGGCGGATGAAAAACTGTTTTTT CASSIQGADEKLFF
NA TRBD2 TRBJ2-1 TRBV20-1 TGCAGTGCTAGAGATCCCCTACGAGCGGGGGGAAATGAGCAGTTCTTC CSARDPLRAGGNEQFF
many NA TRBJ1-5 TRBV20-1 TGCAGTGCTAAGGTTCCGGCAGCTCCCAATCAGCCCCAGCATTTT CSAKVPAAPNQPQHF
NA TRBD1 TRBJ1-2 TRBV7-9 TGTGCCAGCAGCTTAGTGAAGGGACAGATTAACTATGGCTACACCTTC CASSLVKGQINYGYTF
few NA TRBJ1-4 TRBV12-3/TRBV12-4 TGTGCCAGCAGGCGGGGGGGGCTTAATGAAAAACTGTTTTTT CASRRGGLNEKLFF
many NA TRBJ1-2 TRBV10-3 TGTGCCATCAGTAAGGAGGGGTACTATGGCTACACCTTC CAISKEGYYGYTF
NA NA TRBJ1-2 TRBV7-9 TGTGCCAGCAGCTTAGCGGCGGCCCAGGGGTTCAACTATGGCTACACCTTC CASSLAAAQGFNYGYTF
few NA TRBJ2-1 TRBV5-1 TGCGCCAGCAGCTTCACTTTCCTAGCCAACAATGAGCAGTTCTTC CASSFTFLANNEQFF
many NA TRBJ1-4 TRBV12-3/TRBV12-4 TGTGCCAGCAGAGGAGGGACGGTGAATGAAAAACTGTTTTTT CASRGGTVNEKLFF
few NA TRBJ2-2 TRBV28 TGTGCCAGCAGTTGTAGGGGGGAGCTGTTTTTT CASSCRGELFF
many NA TRBJ1-5 TRBV19 TGTGCCAGTACTGGAATGCGCCGGCTTAGCAATCAGCCCCAGCATTTT CASTGMRRLSNQPQHF
many NA TRBJ2-3 TRBV9 TGTGCCAGCAGCCCAAATCCCCCGGCAGGTTACTCAGATACGCAGTATTTT CASSPNPPAGYSDTQYF
few NA TRBJ1-1 TRBV6-2/TRBV6-3 TGTGCCAGCAGTTACGGGGGGAGTCTCACTGAAGCTTTCTTT CASSYGGSLTEAFF
many NA TRBJ2-3 TRBV5-1 TGCGCCAGCAGCTTAAGAGGGGCTAGCACAGATACGCAGTATTTT CASSLRGASTDTQYF
many NA TRBJ2-1 TRBV27 TGTGCCAGCAGCCGCGATATGGCGGGGGCAGTTGAGCAGTTCTTC CASSRDMAGAVEQFF
many NA TRBJ1-6 TRBV7-9 TGTGCCAGCAGCTTAAGGAACACTGGTGTTAATTCACCCCTCCACTTT CASSLRNTGVNSPLHF
few TRBD1 TRBJ1-3 TRBV27 TGTGCCAGCAGTTTATCCCAGGGGGCTGGAAACACCATATATTTT CASSLSQGAGNTIYF
many TRBD1 TRBJ1-6 TRBV5-1 TGCGCCAGCAGCCCGAGCCGACAGGGAAGCGATTCACCCCTCCACTTT CASSPSRQGSDSPLHF
many NA TRBJ1-1 TRBV7-2 TGTGCCAGCAGCTTGGGGACTGAAAACACTGAAGCTTTCTTT CASSLGTENTEAFF
many NA TRBJ1-1 TRBV20-1 TGCAGTGTCCCTGGGTTTGGGGCGTCGAACACTGAAGCTTTCTTT CSVPGFGASNTEAFF
NA NA TRBJ2-7 TRBV7-9 TGTGCCAGCAGCTTAGTAGGGGGTCTCTCCTACGAGCAGTACTTC CASSLVGGLSYEQYF
many NA TRBJ1-5 TRBV27 TGTGCCAGCAGTTTGAGCCGAGGGGTTAGTCAGCATTTT CASSLSRGVSQHF
many NA TRBJ2-1 TRBV29-1 TGCAGCGTTGGGGGGGAGAATACCAATGAGCAGTTCTTC CSVGGENTNEQFF
many NA TRBJ2-7 TRBV10-3 TGTGCCATCAGTGAGAACAGGGTTAGCGAGCAGTACTTC CAISENRVSEQYF
many TRBD1 TRBJ1-2 TRBV28 TGTGCCAGCAGTCCGGGACAGATAAACTATGGCTACACCTTC CASSPGQINYGYTF
many TRBD1 TRBJ1-5 TRBV7-9 TGTGCCAGCAGCTACGGGTGGGGACAGGGTCAGGATAGCAATCAGCCCCAGCATTTT CASSYGWGQGQDSNQPQHF
many NA TRBJ2-4 TRBV2 TGTGCCAGCAGTGAATTGGCCTTTCAGTACTTC CASSELAFQYF
many NA TRBJ1-1 TRBV7-9 TGTGCCAGCAGCTTAAGGAGCGGATCGGACACTGAAGCTTTCTTT CASSLRSGSDTEAFF
many TRBD2 TRBJ2-7 TRBV27 TGTGCCATAACCGGGACTAGCGCCCTATACGAGCAGTACTTC CAITGTSALYEQYF
many NA TRBJ2-7 TRBV27 TGTGCCAGCAGTTTAGAGGTGGGGTTGGGCGAGCAGTACTTC CASSLEVGLGEQYF
NA NA TRBJ1-1 TRBV15 TGTGCCACCGGGAAGGGACGTGGCACTGAAGCTTTCTTT CATGKGRGTEAFF
many NA TRBJ1-3 TRBV12-3/TRBV12-4 TGTGCCAGCAGTTTAGTGGGCCAGGGATCTGGAAACACCATATATTTT CASSLVGQGSGNTIYF
many TRBD2 TRBJ2-2 TRBV12-3/TRBV12-4 TGTGCCAGCAGCCCCCGGCGGGGGGACGCGAACACCGGGGAGCTGTTTTTT CASSPRRGDANTGELFF